These 22 T cell receptor beta chains were all obtained from the same sample, sequenced in a study of T-cell memory formation after mild COVID-19. TCRdb called the 5' RACE reads again in MiXCR, with one record for every CDR3 protein. The data show approximately 210,000 distinct CDR3 sequences, about 10% seen once. Sequencing was carried out using PBMCs or a T cell subset sorted from them (not recorded which). The receptor source for this set is a man aged 18 to 29 who had mild COVID-19 (a few samples of this study predate the infection). Cell type and time point are not known.

This clonotype was detected many times. The chain carries TRBV12-3 or TRBV12-4 and TRBJ1-4; a possible D gene is TRBD1 (5 bases). CDR3 size: 14 residues. Trimming pared 5 bases from V and 8 bases from J, leaving 15 bases between. The CDR3 bases are TGTGCCAGCAGTCGGGACTCCTTGGCCGAAAAACTGTTTTTT. Translating gives CASSRDSLAEKLFF.

This clonotype has at least ten counts. The rearrangement joins TRBV7-2 to TRBJ2-3; 8 bases map to TRBD2. The CDR3 is 15 residues long. The germline CDR1 and CDR2 sequences are SGHTA and FQGNSA. V lost 3 bases and J lost 2; bases outside the gene matches: 4. The CDR3 bases are TGTGCCAGCAGCTTTACTAGCGGTTCCACAGATACGCAGTATTTT. Its protein is CASSFTSGSTDTQYF.

The CDR3 region is CASSFCRDSNQPQHF. The CDR3 nucleotides are TGTGCCAGCAGCTTTTGCAGGGATAGCAATCAGCCCCAGCATTTT. The chain couples TRBV11-2 to TRBJ1-5, with a possible D match to TRBD1 (5 bases). Germline-derived CDR1 and CDR2 are SGHAT and FQNNGV. This CDR3 has 15 residues. The V end was cut by 3 bases, the J end by 0 bases, with 9 bases between.

This sequence joins TRBV24-1 and TRBJ2-1, with D unresolved. CDR3 length: 11 residues. V lost 5 bases and J lost 6, with 4 bases in between. Germline V gives CDR1 KGHDR, CDR2 SFDVKD. CDR3 in DNA: TGTGCCACCAGTGCAGGCAATGAGCAGTTCTTC. Protein product: CATSAGNEQFF.

The chain couples TRBV20-1 to TRBJ1-1; no firm D call. The CDR3 is made up of 14 amino acids. Germline CDR1 reads DFQATT; CDR2 reads SNEGSKA (reference sequence). Trimming stripped 5 bases from V and 4 bases from J, with 17 bases between. In DNA, the CDR3 is TGCAGTGCTCCCGTCCCTCTGGGGAGCACTGAAGCTTTCTTT. It encodes CSAPVPLGSTEAFF.

This clonotype is a singleton in its sample. This chain joins TRBV2 and TRBJ1-5; D gene ambiguous. Germline CDR1 reads SNHLY; CDR2 reads FYNNEI. The CDR3 consists of 13 residues. The germline V and J ends were trimmed by 1 base and 5 bases, with 6 bases remaining between them. As DNA, the CDR3 is TGTGCCAGCAGTGAAGGTGGGGATCAGCCCCAGCATTTT. Its translation: CASSEGGDQPQHF.

The table lists this clonotype with a few counts. This chain links TRBV2 with TRBJ2-7; the match to TRBD2 covers 7 bases. Germline CDR1 is SNHLY and CDR2 is FYNNEI. The CDR3 is 14 amino acids. V was clipped by 5 bases and J by 5 bases; unmatched bases: 9. The chain's CDR3 is CASSSGTTLDEQYV. For the CDR3, the DNA is TGTGCCAGCAGTTCCGGGACTACCCTCGACGAGCAGTACGTC.

This clonotype was counted between two and nine times. V gene TRBV29-1 combines with J gene TRBJ1-5, with D tentatively TRBD1 (6 bases). With 4 bases removed from V and 5 bases from J, the gap between germline ends came to 12 bases. CDR1 is SQVTM, CDR2 ANQGSEA, per germline. The CDR3 totals 13 residues. The CDR3 region has the DNA TGCAGCGTTGCCCGGGAGGGGGATCAGCCCCAGCATTTT. Translated: CSVAREGDQPQHF.

The chain joins TRBV27 to TRBJ2-1, with a tentative D call TRBD1 (5 bases). The CDR3 runs to 14 residues. V was trimmed by 6 bases and J by 2 bases, leaving 11 bases between them. Per the germline V gene, CDR1 is MNHEY and CDR2 is SMNVEV (reference sequence). In DNA form, the CDR3 reads TGTGCCAGCAGCCTGTGGGGCGCCTACAATGAGCAGTTCTTC. Amino acids: CASSLWGAYNEQFF.

This clonotype was recorded a few times. The V and J genes are TRBV7-2 and TRBJ1-2; D gene ambiguous. The length of the CDR3 is 15 residues. V dropped 4 bases and J dropped 6 bases, with 18 bases sitting between them. Germline CDR1 and CDR2: SGHTA and FQGNSA. The CDR3: CASSSGIASNDGYTF. In DNA form, the CDR3 reads TGTGCCAGCAGCTCCGGGATCGCATCAAACGATGGCTACACCTTC.

Here the CDR3 DNA reads TGTGCCAGCAGTACGGACAGGGGGCAAGGGAGCGAGCAGTACGTC. Its protein is CASSTDRGQGSEQYV. The chain links TRBV6-2 or TRBV6-3 to TRBJ2-7; 11 bases are a match to TRBD1. In germline, CDR1 is MNHEY, CDR2 SVGEGT. The CDR3 runs to 15 residues. Trimming took 5 bases from V and 6 from J; bases not matched to a gene: 9.

This chain uses TRBV5-1 with TRBJ2-1; 8 bases map to TRBD1. The CDR3 runs 14 residues. V lost 2 bases to trimming and J lost 2 bases; unmatched junction nucleotides: 0. CDR1 is SGHRS and CDR2 is YFSETQ in the germline V gene. DNA of the CDR3: TGCGCCAGCAGCTTACAGGGGGCCTACAATGAGCAGTTCTTC. Residues: CASSLQGAYNEQFF.

This clonotype was recorded a few times. The chain couples TRBV9 to TRBJ2-5, with D tentatively TRBD1 (5 bases). Germline V gives CDR1 SGDLS, CDR2 YYNGEE. Trimming took 0 bases from V and 2 from J, leaving 8 bases between them. This CDR3 region has 14 residues. The CDR3 DNA sequence: TGTGCCAGCAGCGTAGGGGGCAGGCAAGAGACCCAGTACTTC. It codes for CASSVGGRQETQYF.

This chain joins TRBV9 and TRBJ2-3; D possibly corresponds to TRBD1 (5 bases). The V and J ends lost 2 bases and 6 bases respectively, with 16 bases between them. The V gene's germline CDR1 is SGDLS and CDR2 YYNGEE. This CDR3 spans 15 amino acids. The chain's CDR3 is CASSVTVSTTDTQYF. CDR3 coding DNA: TGTGCCAGCAGCGTGACAGTCTCCACCACGGATACGCAGTATTTT. The whole variable domain, remainder taken from reference TRBV9 and TRBJ2-3, is DSGVTQTPKHLITATGQRVTLRCSPRSGDLSVYWYQQSLDQGLQFLIQYYNGEERAKGNILERFSAQQFPDLHSELNLSSLELGDSALYFCASSVTVSTTDTQYFGPGTRLTVL.

This clonotype was picked up a small number of times. This rearrangement joins TRBV12-3 or TRBV12-4 to TRBJ2-2; 9 bases match TRBD1. This CDR3 region has 18 residues. After removal of 9 bases from V and 0 bases from J, the junction contained 14 bases not matched to a gene. The CDR3 region is CARQDRDREHANTGELFF. The CDR3 nucleotides are TGTGCCAGACAAGACCGGGACAGGGAACACGCGAACACCGGGGAGCTGTTTTTT.

This clonotype was seen many times. The rearrangement uses TRBV5-1 and TRBJ1-1; D gene uncertain. Trimming removed 2 bases from V and 0 bases from J, with 8 bases in between. Germline values: CDR1 SGHRS, CDR2 YFSETQ. This CDR3 has 14 amino acids. CDR3 sequence (DNA): TGCGCCAGCAGCTTCAACACCATGAACACTGAAGCTTTCTTT. Translated: CASSFNTMNTEAFF.

The chain uses TRBV5-1 and TRBJ1-6, with D perhaps TRBD1 (5 bases). The CDR3 length is 12 residues. The ends were cut back, 4 bases at V and 15 bases at J, with 14 bases in the middle. The germline V gene has CDR1 SGHRS and CDR2 YFSETQ. The CDR3 spells CASSGDGGLLHF. The CDR3 region has the DNA TGCGCCAGCAGCGGGGACGGCGGGCTCCTCCACTTT.

CDR3 sequence: CASSPQGGVPDTQYF. CDR3 DNA: TGCGCCAGCAGCCCCCAAGGGGGGGTCCCAGATACGCAGTATTTT. V usage is TRBV5-1 and J usage is TRBJ2-3, with D perhaps TRBD2 (7 bases). V was clipped by 4 bases and J by 4 bases, with 16 bases between them. CDR1 is SGHRS and CDR2 is YFSETQ in the germline V gene. This CDR3 has 15 residues.

The chain combines TRBV7-6 with TRBJ2-1; 13 positions match TRBD2. Trimming cost V 2 bases and J 9 bases; bases outside gene matches: 7. The germline CDR1 and CDR2 sequences are SGHVS and FNYEAQ. The CDR3 extends over 16 amino acids. CDR3 nucleotide sequence: TGTGCCAGCAGCTTAAAAGGACTAGCGGGGGTAGCTGAGCAGTTCTTC. Translated: CASSLKGLAGVAEQFF.

This clonotype was observed many times. The V call is TRBV27, the J call TRBJ1-1, with TRBD1 as a possible D gene (5 bases). The germline V and J ends were trimmed by 6 bases and 3 bases, with 8 bases remaining between them. This CDR3 has 12 amino acids. CDR1 and CDR2 (germline): MNHEY, SMNVEV (reference sequence). This CDR3 is CASRGRYTEAFF. The CDR3 region has the DNA TGTGCCAGCAGGGGGCGGTACACTGAAGCTTTCTTT.

The chain links TRBV5-1 to TRBJ1-4; 10 nucleotides line up with TRBD1. The CDR3 has 14 amino acids. The V gene end was trimmed by 6 bases and the J gene end by 6 bases; junction bases not matched to a gene: 5. Germline V gives CDR1 SGHRS, CDR2 YFSETQ. CDR3 sequence (DNA): TGCGCCAGCAACACCGGGACAGGGGATGAAAAACTGTTTTTT. Translating gives CASNTGTGDEKLFF.

This clonotype has ten or more counts. V usage is TRBV12-3 or TRBV12-4 and J usage is TRBJ2-3; no firm D call. Deletions cut 7 bases from V and 0 bases from J, with 14 bases between. There are 15 residues in the CDR3. The CDR3 sequence: CASKPMLTSTDTQYF. CDR3 bases: TGTGCCAGCAAACCCATGCTGACAAGCACAGATACGCAGTATTTT.